These 3 T cell receptor beta chains share one sample of origin, sequenced in a study of radiotherapy plus CTLA-4 blockade in lung cancer. Clones were read by immunoSEQ multiplex PCR, and TCRdb kept only the in-frame ones, dropping some. The sample records just over 60,000 clones, 70% to 80% being singletons. The sample was peripheral blood, taken from a patient treated with radiotherapy plus ipilimumab. The receptors derive from a human donor with non-small cell lung cancer who had a complete response to radiotherapy plus ipilimumab.

The chain couples TRBV6-1 to TRBJ1-2, with D possibly being TRBD1 (6 bases). Germline V gene sequence: CDR1 MNHNS, CDR2 SASEGT. With 0 bases removed from V and 8 bases from J, the gap between germline ends came to 10 bases. CDR3 length equals 13 residues. CDR3 sequence: CASSEATGYGYTF. Written as DNA, the CDR3 is TGTGCCAGCAGTGAAGCTACAGGGTACGGCTACACCTTC.

V and J are TRBV30 and TRBJ1-2; D perhaps matches TRBD1 (6 bases). This CDR3 has 14 residues. Trimming removed 4 bases from V and 4 bases from J, with 16 bases in between. CDR1 is GTSNPN and CDR2 is SVGIG in the germline V gene (reference sequence). The CDR3 DNA sequence: TGTGCCTGGACCGACTGGGGGGCTGGCTATGGCTACACCTTC. Translating it yields CAWTDWGAGYGYTF.

V gene TRBV27 combines with J gene TRBJ2-3; 8 bases fit TRBD1. The junction had 4 bases not matched to a gene; V was cut back by 0 bases and J by 11 bases. Germline CDR1 and CDR2: MNHEY and SMNVEV (reference sequence). The CDR3 covers 13 residues. In nucleotides, the CDR3 is TGTGCCAGCAGTTTATCGGGGACAGGAATGCAGTATTTT. Amino acids: CASSLSGTGMQYF.